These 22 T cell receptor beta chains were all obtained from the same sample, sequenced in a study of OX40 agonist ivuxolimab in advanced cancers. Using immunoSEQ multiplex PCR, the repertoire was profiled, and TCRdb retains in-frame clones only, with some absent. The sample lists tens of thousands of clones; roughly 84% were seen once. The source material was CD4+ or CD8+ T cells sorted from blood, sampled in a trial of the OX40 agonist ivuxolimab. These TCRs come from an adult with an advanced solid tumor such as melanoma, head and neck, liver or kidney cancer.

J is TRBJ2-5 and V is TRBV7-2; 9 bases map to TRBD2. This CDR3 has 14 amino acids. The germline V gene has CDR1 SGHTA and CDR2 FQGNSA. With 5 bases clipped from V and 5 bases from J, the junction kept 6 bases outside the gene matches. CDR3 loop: CASSISGSGETQYF. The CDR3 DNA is TGTGCCAGCAGCATTAGCGGGAGCGGGGAGACCCAGTACTTC.

The CDR3 DNA sequence: TGCAGCGTTAATCGGGGGACTAACTATGGCTACACCTTC. It specifies CSVNRGTNYGYTF. The chain combines TRBV29-1 with TRBJ1-2; tentatively, D is TRBD1 (5 bases). V gave up 5 bases and J gave up 0 bases, with 10 bases separating them. Germline V gene sequence: CDR1 SQVTM, CDR2 ANQGSEA. The CDR3 runs to 13 residues.

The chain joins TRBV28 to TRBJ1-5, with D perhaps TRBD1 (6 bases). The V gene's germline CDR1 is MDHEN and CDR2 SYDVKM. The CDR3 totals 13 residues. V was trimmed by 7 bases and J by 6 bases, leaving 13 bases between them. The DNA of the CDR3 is TGTGCCAGCATCCCACAGGGTGGTCAGCCCCAGCATTTT. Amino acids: CASIPQGGQPQHF.

CDR3 nucleotide sequence: TGTGCCAGCAGCCCCGGGGACTGGCGGGAAGCTTTCTTT. Its protein product is CASSPGDWREAFF. The chain joins TRBV5-8 to TRBJ1-1; D possibly corresponds to TRBD1 (5 bases). This CDR3 has 13 amino acids. V was pared by 4 bases and J by 8 bases, with 15 bases between. CDR1 is SGHTS and CDR2 is YDEGEE in the germline V gene.

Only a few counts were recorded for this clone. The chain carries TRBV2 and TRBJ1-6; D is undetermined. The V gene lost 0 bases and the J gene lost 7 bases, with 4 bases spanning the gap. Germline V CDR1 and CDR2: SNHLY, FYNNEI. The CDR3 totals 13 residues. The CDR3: CASSEAPNSPLHF. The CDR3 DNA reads TGTGCCAGCAGTGAAGCTCCCAATTCACCCCTCCACTTT.

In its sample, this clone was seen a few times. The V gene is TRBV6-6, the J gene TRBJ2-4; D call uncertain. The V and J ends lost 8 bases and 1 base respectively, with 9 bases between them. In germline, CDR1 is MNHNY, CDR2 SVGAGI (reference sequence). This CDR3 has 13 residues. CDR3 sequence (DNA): TGTGCCAGCGCAATAGGGGCCAAAAACATTCAGTACTTC. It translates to CASAIGAKNIQYF.

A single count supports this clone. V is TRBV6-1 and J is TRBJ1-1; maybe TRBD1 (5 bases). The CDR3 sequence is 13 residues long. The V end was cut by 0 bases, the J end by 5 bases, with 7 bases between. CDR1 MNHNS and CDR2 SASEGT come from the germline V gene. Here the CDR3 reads CASSEARGTEAFF. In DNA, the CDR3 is TGTGCCAGCAGTGAAGCGAGGGGTACTGAAGCTTTCTTT.

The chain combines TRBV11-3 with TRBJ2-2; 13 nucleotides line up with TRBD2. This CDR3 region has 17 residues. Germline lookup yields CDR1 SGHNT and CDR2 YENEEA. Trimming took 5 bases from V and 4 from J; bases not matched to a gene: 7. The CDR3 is CASSLRTSGRGTGELFF. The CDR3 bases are TGTGCCAGCAGCCTCAGGACTAGCGGGAGAGGCACCGGGGAGCTGTTTTTT.

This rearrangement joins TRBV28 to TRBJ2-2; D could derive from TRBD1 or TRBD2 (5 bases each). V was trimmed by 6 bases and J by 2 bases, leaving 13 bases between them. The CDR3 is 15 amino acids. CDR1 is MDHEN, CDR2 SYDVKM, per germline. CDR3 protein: CASRTGTLNTGELFF. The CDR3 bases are TGTGCCAGCAGGACCGGGACGCTAAACACCGGGGAGCTGTTTTTT. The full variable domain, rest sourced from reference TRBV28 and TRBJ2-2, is DVKVTQSSRYLVKRTGEKVFLECVQDMDHENMFWYRQDPGLGLRLIYFSYDVKMKEKGDIPEGYSVSREKKERFSLILESASTNQTSMYLCASRTGTLNTGELFFGEGSRLTVL.

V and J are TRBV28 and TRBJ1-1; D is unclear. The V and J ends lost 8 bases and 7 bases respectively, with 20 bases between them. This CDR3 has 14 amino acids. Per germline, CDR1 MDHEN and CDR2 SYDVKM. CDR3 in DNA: TGTGCCAGCCGAGACTCTGCCATCCCTGATGAAGCTTTCTTT. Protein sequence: CASRDSAIPDEAFF.

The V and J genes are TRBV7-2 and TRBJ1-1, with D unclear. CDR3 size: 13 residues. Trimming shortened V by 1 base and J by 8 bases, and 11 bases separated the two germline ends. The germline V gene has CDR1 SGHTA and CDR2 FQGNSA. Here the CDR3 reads CASSLGSGLEAFF. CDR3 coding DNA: TGTGCCAGCAGCTTAGGTTCTGGGTTAGAAGCTTTCTTT.

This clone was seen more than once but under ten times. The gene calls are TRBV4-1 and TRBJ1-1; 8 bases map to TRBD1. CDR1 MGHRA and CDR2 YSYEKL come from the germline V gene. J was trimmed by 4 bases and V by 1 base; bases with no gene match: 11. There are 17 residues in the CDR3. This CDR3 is CASSQVLSSDRGTEAFF. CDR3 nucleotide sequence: TGCGCCAGCAGCCAAGTTCTTTCCAGCGACAGGGGCACTGAAGCTTTCTTT.

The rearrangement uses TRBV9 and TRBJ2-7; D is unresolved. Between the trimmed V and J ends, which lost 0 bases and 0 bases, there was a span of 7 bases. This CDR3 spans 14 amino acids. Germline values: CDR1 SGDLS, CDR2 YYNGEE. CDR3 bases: TGTGCCAGCAGCGTAGGCCGGGCCTCCTACGAGCAGTACTTC. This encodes CASSVGRASYEQYF.

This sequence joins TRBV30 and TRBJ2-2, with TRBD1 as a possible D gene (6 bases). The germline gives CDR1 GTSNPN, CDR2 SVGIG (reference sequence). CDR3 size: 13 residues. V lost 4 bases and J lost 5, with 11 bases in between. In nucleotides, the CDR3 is TGTGCCTGGACAGGGGCCGCGACCGGGGAGCTGTTTTTT. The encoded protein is CAWTGAATGELFF.

CDR3 amino acids: CASSMVTGGMGNQPQHF. The CDR3 nucleotides read TGTGCCAGTAGTATGGTCACAGGAGGTATGGGCAATCAGCCCCAGCATTTT. This rearrangement joins TRBV19 to TRBJ1-5, with D perhaps TRBD1 (5 bases). The CDR3 is made up of 17 amino acids. Germline V gives CDR1 LNHDA, CDR2 SQIVND (reference sequence). V lost 3 bases and J lost 2, with 17 bases in between. Supplemented by reference TRBV19 and TRBJ1-5, the full variable domain reads DGGITQSPKYLFRKEGQNVTLSCEQNLNHDAMYWYRQDPGQGLRLIYYSQIVNDFQKGDIAEGYSVSREKKESFPLTVTSAQKNPTAFYLCASSMVTGGMGNQPQHFGDGTRLSIL.

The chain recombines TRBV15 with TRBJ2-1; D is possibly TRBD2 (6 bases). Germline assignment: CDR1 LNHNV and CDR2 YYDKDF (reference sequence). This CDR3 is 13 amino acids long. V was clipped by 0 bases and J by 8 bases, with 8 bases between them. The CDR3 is CATSREAGYEQFF. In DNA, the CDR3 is TGTGCCACCAGCAGAGAAGCGGGCTATGAGCAGTTCTTC. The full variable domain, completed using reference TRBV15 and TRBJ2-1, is DAMVIQNPRYQVTQFGKPVTLSCSQTLNHNVMYWYQQKSSQAPKLLFHYYDKDFNNEADTPDNFQSRRPNTSFCFLDIRSPGLGDTAMYLCATSREAGYEQFFGPGTRLTVL.

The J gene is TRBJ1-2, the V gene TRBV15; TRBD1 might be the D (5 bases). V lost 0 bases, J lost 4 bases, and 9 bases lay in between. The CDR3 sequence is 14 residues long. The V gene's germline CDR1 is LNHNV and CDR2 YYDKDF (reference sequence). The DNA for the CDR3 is TGTGCCACCAGCAGAGATTCACAGGCCTATGGCTACACCTTC. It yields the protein CATSRDSQAYGYTF.

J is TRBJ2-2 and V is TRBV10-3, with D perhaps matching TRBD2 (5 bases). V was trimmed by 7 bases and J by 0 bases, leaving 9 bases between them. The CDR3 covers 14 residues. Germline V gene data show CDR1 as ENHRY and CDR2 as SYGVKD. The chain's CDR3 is CAIMGDANTGELFF. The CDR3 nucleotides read TGTGCCATCATGGGAGATGCGAACACCGGGGAGCTGTTTTTT.

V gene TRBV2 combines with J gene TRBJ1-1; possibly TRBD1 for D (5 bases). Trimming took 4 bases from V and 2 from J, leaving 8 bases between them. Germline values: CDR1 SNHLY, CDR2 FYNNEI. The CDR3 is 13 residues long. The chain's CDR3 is CASSVTGNTEAFF. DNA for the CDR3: TGTGCCAGCAGTGTAACAGGAAACACTGAAGCTTTCTTT.

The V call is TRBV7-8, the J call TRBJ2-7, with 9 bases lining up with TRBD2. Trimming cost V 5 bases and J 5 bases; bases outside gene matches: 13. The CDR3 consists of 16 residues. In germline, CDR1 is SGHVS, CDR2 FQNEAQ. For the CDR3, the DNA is TGTGCCAGCAGCCCCAAATCCCAAGGACTAGCGAACGAGCAGTACTTC. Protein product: CASSPKSQGLANEQYF.

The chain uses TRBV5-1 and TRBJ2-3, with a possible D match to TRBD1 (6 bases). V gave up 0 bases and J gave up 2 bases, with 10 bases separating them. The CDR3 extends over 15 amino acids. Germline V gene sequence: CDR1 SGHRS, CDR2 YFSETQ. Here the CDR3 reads CASSLVPGATDTQYF. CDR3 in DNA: TGCGCCAGCAGCTTGGTCCCAGGGGCCACAGATACGCAGTATTTT.

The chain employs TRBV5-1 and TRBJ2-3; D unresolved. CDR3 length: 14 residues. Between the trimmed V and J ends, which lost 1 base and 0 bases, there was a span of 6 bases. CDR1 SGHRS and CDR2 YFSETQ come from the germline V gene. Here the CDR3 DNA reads TGCGCCAGCAGCTTGTGGTCCAGCACAGATACGCAGTATTTT. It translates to CASSLWSSTDTQYF. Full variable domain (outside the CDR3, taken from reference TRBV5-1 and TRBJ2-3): KAGVTQTPRYLIKTRGQQVTLSCSPISGHRSVSWYQQTPGQGLQFLFEYFSETQRNKGNFPGRFSGRQFSNSRSEMNVSTLELGDSALYLCASSLWSSTDTQYFGPGTRLTVL.